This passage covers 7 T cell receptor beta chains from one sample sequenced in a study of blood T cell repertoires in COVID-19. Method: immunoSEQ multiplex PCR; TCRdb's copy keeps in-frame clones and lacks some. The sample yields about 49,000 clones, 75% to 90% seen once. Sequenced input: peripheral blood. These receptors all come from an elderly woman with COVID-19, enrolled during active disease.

The CDR3 DNA reads TGTGCCAGCTCACCATCCCCGGGGACTGAGGCGTACGAGCAGTACTTC. It yields the protein CASSPSPGTEAYEQYF. The rearrangement joins TRBV18 to TRBJ2-7, with D possibly TRBD2 on 6 matching bases. The length of the CDR3 is 16 residues. Trimming removed 2 bases from V and 4 bases from J, with 18 bases in between. Per germline, CDR1 KGHSH and CDR2 LQKENI.

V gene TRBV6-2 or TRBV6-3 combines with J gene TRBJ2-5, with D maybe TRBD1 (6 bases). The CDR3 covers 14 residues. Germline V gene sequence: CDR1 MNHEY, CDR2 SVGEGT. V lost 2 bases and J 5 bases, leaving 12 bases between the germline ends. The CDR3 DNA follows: TGTGCCAGCAGTTACCCCCAGGGGATGGAGACCCAGTACTTC. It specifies CASSYPQGMETQYF.

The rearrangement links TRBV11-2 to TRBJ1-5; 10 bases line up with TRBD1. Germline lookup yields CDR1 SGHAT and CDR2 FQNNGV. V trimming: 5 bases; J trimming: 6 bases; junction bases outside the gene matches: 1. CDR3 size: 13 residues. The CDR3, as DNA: TGTGCCAGCAGCCGGACAGGGGGTCAGCCCCAGCATTTT. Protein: CASSRTGGQPQHF.

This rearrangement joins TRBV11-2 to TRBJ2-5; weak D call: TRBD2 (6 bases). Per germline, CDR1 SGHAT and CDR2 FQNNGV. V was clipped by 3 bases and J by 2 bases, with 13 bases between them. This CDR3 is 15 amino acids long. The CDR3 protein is CASSFSPSVQETQYF. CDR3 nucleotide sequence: TGTGCCAGCAGCTTCTCTCCTAGCGTACAAGAGACCCAGTACTTC.

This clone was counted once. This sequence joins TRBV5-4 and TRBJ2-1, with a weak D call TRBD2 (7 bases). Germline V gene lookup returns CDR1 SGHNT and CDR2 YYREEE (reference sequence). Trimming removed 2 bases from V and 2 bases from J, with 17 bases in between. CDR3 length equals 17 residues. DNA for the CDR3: TGTGCCAGCAGCTTTGGAGGTAGGGGGGGGACCTACAATGAGCAGTTCTTC. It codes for CASSFGGRGGTYNEQFF.

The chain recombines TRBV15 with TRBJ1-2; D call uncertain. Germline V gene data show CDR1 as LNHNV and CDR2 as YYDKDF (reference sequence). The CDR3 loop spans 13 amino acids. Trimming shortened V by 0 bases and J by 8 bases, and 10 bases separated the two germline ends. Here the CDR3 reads CATSRDPGGGYTF. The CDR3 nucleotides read TGTGCCACCAGCAGAGACCCGGGAGGCGGCTACACCTTC.

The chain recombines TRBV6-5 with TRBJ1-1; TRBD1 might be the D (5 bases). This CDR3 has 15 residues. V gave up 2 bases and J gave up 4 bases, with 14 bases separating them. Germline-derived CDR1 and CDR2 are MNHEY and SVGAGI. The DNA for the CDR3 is TGTGCCAGCAGTTACGATGGGGCGCAGGGCACTGAAGCTTTCTTT. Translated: CASSYDGAQGTEAFF.